This is a list of T cell receptor beta chains from one sample in a study of blood T cells in healthy people across ages. TCRdb ran MiXCR on the 5' RACE reads and lists one entry per CDR3 protein. The sample has a few hundred thousand distinct CDR3 sequences; roughly 27% are singletons. Sequenced: blood. The source is a woman in her 70s in good health. The CDR3 runs from the conserved cysteine through the conserved F or W. Fields, in order: V gene, clone size, J gene, D gene, CDR3 protein, CDR3 DNA. D genes are given only for firm matches. Where a row states a size, it is once, few, many or the class of an expanded clone; other rows omit it.

TRBV10-3	few	TRBJ2-2	.	CAISGQRTGELFF	TGTGCCATCAGTGGCCAGCGCACCGGGGAGCTGTTTTTT
TRBV7-3	.	TRBJ2-1	TRBD2	CASSPQTGLAGINEQFF	TGTGCCAGCAGCCCGCAAACGGGACTAGCGGGTATAAATGAGCAGTTCTTC
TRBV4-2	few	TRBJ1-5	.	CASSQEQGGSRPQHF	TGTGCCAGCAGCCAAGAACAGGGAGGCTCTCGGCCCCAGCATTTT
TRBV7-9	.	TRBJ2-7	.	CASSLEYGGSPYVQYF	TGTGCCAGCAGCTTAGAATACGGGGGCTCCCCGTACGTGCAGTACTTC
TRBV5-1	.	TRBJ2-1	.	CASSPTVPYNEQFF	TGCGCCAGCAGCCCGACAGTGCCCTACAATGAGCAGTTCTTC
TRBV28	.	TRBJ2-7	TRBD2	CASSTSSQRGSEQYF	TGTGCCAGCAGTACCTCTTCCCAGCGGGGGAGCGAGCAGTACTTC
TRBV3-1	few	TRBJ2-3	TRBD2	CASSLGAGLYTDTQYF	TGTGCCAGCAGCCTAGGAGCGGGACTCTACACAGATACGCAGTATTTT
TRBV7-2	few	TRBJ1-1	.	CASSLDQGAEAFF	TGTGCCAGCAGCTTAGATCAGGGCGCTGAAGCTTTCTTT
TRBV27	many	TRBJ2-1	.	CASSRMEGSWNNEQFF	TGTGCCAGCAGCCGGATGGAGGGGAGTTGGAACAATGAGCAGTTCTTC
TRBV28	.	TRBJ2-1	TRBD2	CASSSSLAGTYNEQFF	TGTGCCAGCAGTTCTTCCCTAGCGGGGACTTACAATGAGCAGTTCTTC
TRBV9	.	TRBJ2-1	.	CASSPQAGMIDEQFF	TGTGCCAGCAGCCCCCAGGCAGGGATGATCGATGAGCAGTTCTTC
TRBV28	few	TRBJ2-1	TRBD2	CASSSPQGGRDTYNEQFF	TGTGCCAGCAGTTCCCCTCAGGGAGGGCGGGATACCTACAATGAGCAGTTCTTC
TRBV9	.	TRBJ1-1	.	CASSRGGSLAFF	TGTGCCAGCAGCAGGGGGGGGTCCTTGGCTTTCTTT
TRBV5-1	few	TRBJ2-7	TRBD1	CASSTGQGSSCEQYF	TGCGCCAGCAGCACGGGACAGGGATCCTCCTGCGAGCAGTACTTC
TRBV7-2	few	TRBJ1-2	.	CASSIDDSLLYGYTF	TGTGCCAGTAGTATAGACGACTCCCTACTCTATGGCTACACCTTC
TRBV29-1	few	TRBJ1-1	.	CSVEAGTSRAFF	TGCAGCGTTGAAGCGGGGACATCTAGAGCTTTCTTT
TRBV5-8	.	TRBJ2-3	.	CASSLVLGHTQYF	TGTGCCAGCAGCTTGGTTTTAGGACATACGCAGTATTTT
TRBV6-1	.	TRBJ2-5	.	CASMRTAGETQYF	TGTGCCAGCATGCGGACAGCGGGGGAGACCCAGTACTTC
TRBV7-2	few	TRBJ2-1	.	CASSRTASYNEQFF	TGTGCCAGCAGCCGGACTGCCTCCTACAATGAGCAGTTCTTC
TRBV9	.	TRBJ2-3	.	CASSPRVDATDTQYF	TGTGCCAGCAGCCCCCGCGTGGATGCCACAGATACGCAGTATTTT
TRBV12-3/TRBV12-4	.	TRBJ2-5	.	CASRGVQLGETRYF	TGTGCCAGCAGGGGGGTTCAGCTGGGCGAGACCCGGTACTTC
TRBV2	.	TRBJ1-2	.	CASSSNAGTVYGYTF	TGTGCCAGCAGCTCCAACGCCGGGACGGTCTATGGCTACACCTTC
TRBV11-2	.	TRBJ2-5	.	CASSFSSAGQETQYF	TGTGCCAGCAGCTTTTCCTCTGCGGGTCAAGAGACCCAGTACTTC
TRBV5-1	few	TRBJ2-2	.	CASSLDGQKNTGELFF	TGCGCCAGCAGCTTGGACGGACAGAAAAACACCGGGGAGCTGTTTTTT
TRBV28	.	TRBJ2-2	.	CANSPSRQNTGELFF	TGTGCCAACAGCCCTTCTAGACAGAACACCGGGGAGCTGTTTTTT
TRBV9	few	TRBJ2-2	.	CASSLPGGELFF	TGTGCCAGCAGCCTTCCGGGCGGGGAGCTGTTTTTT
TRBV29-1	.	TRBJ2-4	.	CSVEVRGETKNIQYF	TGCAGCGTTGAAGTCAGAGGGGAAACCAAAAACATTCAGTACTTC
TRBV5-5	many	TRBJ2-5	.	CASSLVGLLQETQYF	TGTGCCAGCAGCTTGGTGGGACTGCTCCAAGAGACCCAGTACTTC
TRBV6-5	few	TRBJ1-1	.	CASSYSGTPDPEAFF	TGTGCCAGCAGTTATTCCGGGACCCCGGACCCTGAAGCTTTCTTT
TRBV14	.	TRBJ2-7	.	CASSQETVYEQYF	TGTGCCAGCAGCCAAGAAACAGTATACGAGCAGTACTTC
TRBV3-1	.	TRBJ2-7	.	CASSPGSGAYEQYF	TGTGCCAGCAGCCCTGGTTCGGGGGCCTACGAGCAGTACTTC
TRBV24-1	.	TRBJ2-3	.	CATSGRGSSTDTQYF	TGTGCCACCAGTGGGAGGGGGTCTAGCACAGATACGCAGTATTTT
TRBV4-2	few	TRBJ2-1	TRBD2	CASSPRASGRVNEQFF	TGTGCCAGCAGCCCCCGGGCTAGCGGGAGGGTAAATGAGCAGTTCTTC
TRBV3-1	many	TRBJ2-1	TRBD2	CASSLTGLVSRNEQFF	TGTGCCAGCAGTCTAACGGGACTAGTATCTCGCAATGAGCAGTTCTTC
TRBV28	few	TRBJ1-4	TRBD1	CASTTFRTGVVKLFF	TGTGCCAGCACCACATTCCGGACAGGGGTAGTAAAACTGTTTTTT
TRBV15	few	TRBJ2-1	.	CATSRDLRGRGGNEQFF	TGTGCCACCAGCAGAGATCTCAGGGGTAGAGGGGGCAATGAGCAGTTCTTC
TRBV12-3/TRBV12-4	.	TRBJ2-3	TRBD2	CASSSGLAETLDAQYF	TGTGCCAGCAGTTCCGGACTAGCGGAGACATTAGATGCGCAGTATTTT